This is a list of T cell receptor beta chains from one sample in a study of blood T cell repertoires in COVID-19. The method was immunoSEQ multiplex PCR; TCRdb's version includes in-frame clones alone and lacks a portion of them. Counted here are approximately 200,000 clones, 65% to 90% occurring once; the ten biggest clones make up about 7.4%. The sample consisted of peripheral blood. All receptors come from a woman aged 50 to 65 with acute or convalescent COVID-19. CDR3s include the opening cysteine and the closing phenylalanine or tryptophan. Fields, in order: V gene, J gene, D gene, clone size, CDR3 protein, CDR3 DNA. The D gene is left open where the match is weak. The size field is filled for only some rows; it gives once, few, many or a size class.

>TRBV12-3/TRBV12-4|TRBJ1-1|-|-
CASSLASTEAFF
TGTGCCAGCAGTTTAGCGAGCACTGAAGCTTTCTTT
>TRBV5-4|TRBJ2-1|-|-
CASSLAIGGASYNEQFF
TGTGCCAGCAGCTTGGCCATTGGGGGGGCCTCCTACAATGAGCAGTTCTTC
>TRBV5-1|TRBJ1-2|TRBD1|-
CASSLGQGKGYTF
TGCGCCAGCAGCCTAGGACAGGGGAAGGGCTACACCTTC
>TRBV12-3/TRBV12-4|TRBJ1-3|-|once
CASSQGWTIYF
TGTGCCAGCAGTCAGGGATGGACCATATATTTT
>TRBV4-1|TRBJ1-3|-|-
CASSQVSRIGNTIYF
TGCGCCAGCAGCCAAGTATCGCGGATAGGAAACACCATATATTTT
>TRBV19|TRBJ2-3|-|-
CASSTERTGRSDTQYF
TGTGCCAGTAGTACCGAAAGGACTGGGAGGTCAGATACGCAGTATTTT
>TRBV3-1/TRBV3-2|TRBJ1-1|TRBD1|-
CASRRDRGEAFF
TGTGCCAGCAGACGGGACAGGGGGGAAGCTTTCTTT
>TRBV7-8|TRBJ2-5|-|once
CASSSPQGLQETQYF
TGTGCCAGCAGCTCCCCTCAGGGCCTCCAAGAGACCCAGTACTTC
>TRBV11-2|TRBJ2-3|TRBD1|-
CASSRTGVTDTQYF
TGTGCCAGCAGCCGGACAGGGGTCACAGATACGCAGTATTTT
>TRBV7-9|TRBJ1-2|TRBD1|-
CASSPGQGIDYGYTF
TGTGCCAGCAGCCCGGGACAGGGAATCGACTATGGCTACACCTTC
>TRBV11-2|TRBJ1-5|-|-
CASSLGLRHQPQHF
TGTGCCAGCAGCTTAGGACTCCGCCATCAGCCCCAGCATTTT
>TRBV9|TRBJ2-7|-|-
CASSVVGSSYEQYF
TGTGCCAGCAGCGTAGTGGGGAGCTCCTACGAGCAGTACTTC
>TRBV6-5|TRBJ2-5|-|once
CASRERETQYF
TGTGCCAGTAGGGAGAGAGAGACCCAGTACTTC
>TRBV6-2/TRBV6-3|TRBJ2-5|-|-
CASSYEGAGETQYF
TGTGCCAGCAGTTACGAGGGGGCGGGGGAGACCCAGTACTTC
>TRBV6-1|TRBJ1-5|-|few
CASSEETYSNQPQHF
TGTGCCAGCAGTGAAGAGACTTATAGCAATCAGCCCCAGCATTTT
>TRBV5-4|TRBJ1-2|-|-
CASSRTAYTQDNYGYTF
TGTGCCAGCAGTAGGACAGCATACACACAAGATAACTATGGCTACACCTTC
>TRBV29-1|TRBJ2-2|-|-
CSVLSAHHNRDCANTGELFF
TGCAGCGTTTTGTCGGCCCACCATAACCGGGACTGCGCGAACACCGGGGAGCTGTTTTTT
>TRBV5-1|TRBJ1-1|-|once
CASSLVQSNTEAFF
TGCGCCAGCAGCTTGGTACAGTCGAACACTGAAGCTTTCTTT
>TRBV20-1|TRBJ2-7|-|-
CSARTTYEQYF
TGCAGTGCCAGGACTACCTACGAGCAGTACTTC
>TRBV9|TRBJ1-2|TRBD1|-
CASSVARTGVYGYTF
TGTGCCAGCAGCGTAGCCAGGACAGGGGTCTATGGCTACACCTTC
>TRBV5-1|TRBJ1-2|TRBD1|-
CASSLEQGYGYTF
TGCGCCAGCAGCTTGGAACAGGGGTATGGCTACACCTTC
>TRBV6-5|TRBJ1-2|TRBD1|-
CASSYSRQGVYGYTF
TGTGCCAGCAGTTACTCGAGGCAGGGGGTCTATGGCTACACCTTC
>TRBV7-9|TRBJ2-6|-|-
CASSHTGTGANVLTF
TGTGCCAGCAGCCACACAGGGACTGGGGCCAACGTCCTGACTTTC
>TRBV4-2|TRBJ1-1|TRBD1|once
CASSLGDRVTEAFF
TGTGCCAGCAGCCTCGGAGACAGGGTCACTGAAGCTTTCTTT
>TRBV6-5|TRBJ1-5|TRBD1|-
CATATGRGNQPQHF
TGTGCCACCGCGACAGGGCGAGGCAATCAGCCCCAGCATTTT
>TRBV11-2|TRBJ2-7|-|once
CASSLGSRSDYEQYF
TGTGCCAGCAGCTTAGGGTCACGGAGCGACTACGAGCAGTACTTC
>TRBV2|TRBJ2-1|TRBD2|-
CASRASGGSYNEQFF
TGTGCCAGCAGGGCCAGCGGGGGGAGCTACAATGAGCAGTTCTTC
>TRBV2|TRBJ2-5|TRBD2|-
CASTAGVGETQYF
TGTGCCAGCACGGCGGGAGTAGGAGAGACCCAGTACTTC
>TRBV28|TRBJ2-7|-|once
CASSLSRPAGEEQYF
TGTGCCAGCAGTTTATCCCGACCAGCGGGTGAAGAGCAGTACTTC
>TRBV30|TRBJ1-2|TRBD1|once
CAWSQDRTRYGYTF
TGTGCCTGGAGTCAGGACAGGACCCGCTATGGCTACACCTTC
>TRBV3-1/TRBV3-2|TRBJ2-3|TRBD2|-
CASSQSGRNLGTDTQYF
TGTGCCAGCAGCCAATCCGGGAGGAACCTCGGCACAGATACGCAGTATTTT
>TRBV9|TRBJ2-1|TRBD2|-
CASSGPGLAGGGAYNEQFF
TGTGCCAGCAGCGGCCCGGGACTAGCGGGAGGAGGAGCCTACAATGAGCAGTTCTTC